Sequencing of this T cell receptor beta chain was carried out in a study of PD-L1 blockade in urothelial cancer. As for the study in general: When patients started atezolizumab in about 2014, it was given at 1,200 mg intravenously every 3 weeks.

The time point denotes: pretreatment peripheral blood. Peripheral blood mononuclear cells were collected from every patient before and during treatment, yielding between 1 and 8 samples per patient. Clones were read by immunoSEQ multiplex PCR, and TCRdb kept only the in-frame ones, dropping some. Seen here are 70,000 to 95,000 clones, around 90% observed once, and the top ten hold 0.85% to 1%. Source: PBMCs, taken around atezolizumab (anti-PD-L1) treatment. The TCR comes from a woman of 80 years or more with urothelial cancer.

CDR3 in amino acids: CASSLLGREWLFF. CDR3 in DNA: TGTGCCAGCAGTTTATTAGGGCGGGAGTGGCTGTTTTTT. This chain connects TRBV28 to TRBJ2-2; 7 bases map to TRBD2. The CDR3 covers 13 residues. Germline assignment: CDR1 MDHEN and CDR2 SYDVKM. Trimming removed 1 base from V and 13 bases from J; junction bases left unmatched: 6.